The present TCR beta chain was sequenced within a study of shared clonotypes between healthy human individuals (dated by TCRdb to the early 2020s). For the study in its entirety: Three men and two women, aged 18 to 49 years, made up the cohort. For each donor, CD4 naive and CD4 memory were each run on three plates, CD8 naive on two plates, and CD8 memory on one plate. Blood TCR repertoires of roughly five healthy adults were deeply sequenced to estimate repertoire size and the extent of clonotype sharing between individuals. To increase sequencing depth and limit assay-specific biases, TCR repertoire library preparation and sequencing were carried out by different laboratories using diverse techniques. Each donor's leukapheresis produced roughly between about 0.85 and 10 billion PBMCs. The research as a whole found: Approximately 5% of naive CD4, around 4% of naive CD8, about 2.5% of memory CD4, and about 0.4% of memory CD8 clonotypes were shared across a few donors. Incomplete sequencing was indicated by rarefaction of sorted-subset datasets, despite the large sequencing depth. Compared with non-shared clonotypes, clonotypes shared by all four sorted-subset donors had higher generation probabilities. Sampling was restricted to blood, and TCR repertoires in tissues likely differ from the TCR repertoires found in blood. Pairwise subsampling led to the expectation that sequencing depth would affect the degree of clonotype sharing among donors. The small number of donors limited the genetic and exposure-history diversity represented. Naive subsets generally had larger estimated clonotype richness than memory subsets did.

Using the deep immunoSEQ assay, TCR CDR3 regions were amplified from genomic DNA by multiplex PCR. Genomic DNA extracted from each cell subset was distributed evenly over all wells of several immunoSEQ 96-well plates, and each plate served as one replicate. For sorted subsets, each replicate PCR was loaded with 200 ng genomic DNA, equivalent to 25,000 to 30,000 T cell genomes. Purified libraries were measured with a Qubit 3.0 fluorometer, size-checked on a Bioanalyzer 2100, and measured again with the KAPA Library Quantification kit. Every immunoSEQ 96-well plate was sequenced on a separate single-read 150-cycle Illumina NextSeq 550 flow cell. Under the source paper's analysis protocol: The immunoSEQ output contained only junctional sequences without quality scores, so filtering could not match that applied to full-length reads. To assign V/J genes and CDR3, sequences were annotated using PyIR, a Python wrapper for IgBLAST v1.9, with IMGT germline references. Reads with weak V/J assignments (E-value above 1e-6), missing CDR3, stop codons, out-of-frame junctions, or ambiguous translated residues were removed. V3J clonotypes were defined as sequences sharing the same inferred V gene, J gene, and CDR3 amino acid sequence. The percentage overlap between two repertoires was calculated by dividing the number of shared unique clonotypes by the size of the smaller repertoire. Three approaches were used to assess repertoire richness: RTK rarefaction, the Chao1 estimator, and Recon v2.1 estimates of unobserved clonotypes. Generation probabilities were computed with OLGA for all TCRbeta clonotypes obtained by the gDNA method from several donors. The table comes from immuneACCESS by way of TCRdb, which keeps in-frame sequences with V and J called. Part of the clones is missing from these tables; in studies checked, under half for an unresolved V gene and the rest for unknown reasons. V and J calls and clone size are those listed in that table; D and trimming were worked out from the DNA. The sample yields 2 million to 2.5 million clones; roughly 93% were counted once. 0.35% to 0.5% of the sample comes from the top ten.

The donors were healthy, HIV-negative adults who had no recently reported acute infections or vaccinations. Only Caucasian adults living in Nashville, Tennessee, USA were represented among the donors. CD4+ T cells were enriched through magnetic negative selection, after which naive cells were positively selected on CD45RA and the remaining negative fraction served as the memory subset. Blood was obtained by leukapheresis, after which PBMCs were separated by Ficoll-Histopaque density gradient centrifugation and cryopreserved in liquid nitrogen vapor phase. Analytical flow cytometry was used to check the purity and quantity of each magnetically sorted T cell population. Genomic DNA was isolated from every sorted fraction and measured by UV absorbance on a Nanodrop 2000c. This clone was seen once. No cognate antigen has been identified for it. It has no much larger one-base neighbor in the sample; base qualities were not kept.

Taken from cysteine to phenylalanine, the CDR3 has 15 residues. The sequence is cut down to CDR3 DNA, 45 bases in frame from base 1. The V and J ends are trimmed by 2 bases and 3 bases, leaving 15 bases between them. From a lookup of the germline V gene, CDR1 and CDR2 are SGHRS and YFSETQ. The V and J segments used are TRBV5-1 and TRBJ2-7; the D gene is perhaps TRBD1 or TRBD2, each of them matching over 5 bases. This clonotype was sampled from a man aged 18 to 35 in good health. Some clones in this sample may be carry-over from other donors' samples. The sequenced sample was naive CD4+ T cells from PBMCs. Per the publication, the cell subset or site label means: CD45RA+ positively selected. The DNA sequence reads TGCGCCAGCAGCTTTCGGGACGGAACATACTACGAGCAGTACTTC. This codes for CASSFRDGTYYEQYF.